The present T cell receptor beta chain was sequenced within a study of identical twins. CDR1 and CDR2 (germline): SEHNR, FQNEAQ (reference sequence). The CDR3 loop spans 15 amino acids. V shed 5 bases and J shed 3 bases, with 14 bases lying between them. To note about this clonotype: The target antigen is unknown.

Study-level findings and limits: Invariant T cells like MAIT and iNKT could partly confound the zero-insertion analyses.

It was template switching that added a universal primer site, and there were unique molecular identifiers on the cDNA. From the 5' RACE reads, TCRdb called clonotypes with MiXCR, one entry per CDR3 protein. This table holds hundreds of thousands of distinct CDR3 sequences, about 18% found once. These data also formed part of another study, on T cells expressing NK-cell markers. That paper states: Sorted CD3+CD56-NKG2C+, CD3+CD56+NKG2C+ and CD3+CD56+NKG2C- T cells supplied the TCR beta repertoires.

This clonotype originated in a woman aged 18-35 years in good health. What was sequenced was PBMCs. The chain combines TRBV7-9 with TRBJ1-5; D unclear. CDR3 DNA: TGTGCCAGCAGCAATAGTGTAGGAAACAATCAGCCCCAGCATTTT. Translating gives CASSNSVGNNQPQHF.